Below are 9 T cell receptor beta chains sequenced from a single sample in a study of blood T cell repertoires in COVID-19. Only in-frame clones appear in the TCRdb table, and some are missing; sequencing was by immunoSEQ multiplex PCR. The sample includes 200,000 to 250,000 clones, about 80% of them seen just once. Sequenced material: PBMCs or T cells enriched from blood (not recorded which). Source of these receptors: a man aged 55 to 70 who had recovered from COVID-19.

V usage is TRBV15 and J usage is TRBJ2-7; TRBD1 might be the D (7 bases). Germline lookup yields CDR1 LNHNV and CDR2 YYDKDF (reference sequence). The CDR3 loop spans 15 amino acids. V was cut by 5 bases and J by 2 bases, with 16 bases left in between. CDR3 region: CATSAGQRGTYEQYF. The CDR3 DNA reads as TGTGCCACCAGCGCGGGACAGAGGGGGACCTACGAGCAGTACTTC.

Only a few counts were recorded for this clone. The CDR3 nucleotides read TGTGCCTGGGGGAACAGGGCCGATCAGCCCCAGCATTTT. Residues: CAWGNRADQPQHF. V and J are TRBV30 and TRBJ1-5, with D perhaps matching TRBD1 (6 bases). Per germline, CDR1 GTSNPN and CDR2 SVGIG (reference sequence). The germline V and J ends were trimmed by 5 bases and 5 bases, with 13 bases remaining between them. CDR3 length equals 13 residues. The variable domain in full, with the rest retrieved from reference TRBV30 and TRBJ1-5, is SQTIHQWPATLVQPVGSPLSLECTVEGTSNPNLYWYRQAAGRGLQLLFYSVGIGQISSEVPQNLSASRPQDRQFILSSKKLLLSDSGFYLCAWGNRADQPQHFGDGTRLSIL.

The chain carries TRBV19 and TRBJ1-5; TRBD1 is a possible D gene (5 bases). The CDR3 runs to 15 residues. Per germline, CDR1 LNHDA and CDR2 SQIVND (reference sequence). The V end was cut by 5 bases, the J end by 2 bases, with 13 bases between. CDR3 amino acids: CASSLPGMRNQPQHF. Here the CDR3 DNA reads TGTGCCAGTAGTCTACCAGGGATGCGCAATCAGCCCCAGCATTTT.

The V and J genes are TRBV7-3 and TRBJ1-6, with D uncertain. There are 14 residues in the CDR3. Germline CDR1 reads SGHTA; CDR2 reads FQGTGA. The V end was cut by 2 bases, the J end by 10 bases, with 12 bases between. The chain's CDR3 is CASSLGPQQSPLHF. In DNA form, the CDR3 reads TGTGCCAGCAGCTTAGGGCCCCAGCAGTCACCCCTCCACTTT.

The V and J genes are TRBV3-1 (or the pseudogene TRBV3-2) and TRBJ2-7, with a weak D call TRBD2 (5 bases). Germline V gives CDR1 LGHDT, CDR2 YNNKEL (reference sequence). Trimming pared 0 bases from V and 2 bases from J, leaving 11 bases between. This CDR3 comprises 15 residues. This CDR3 reads CASSQDRGATYEQYF. The DNA of the CDR3 is TGTGCCAGCAGCCAAGATCGGGGAGCGACCTACGAGCAGTACTTC.

The chain is built from TRBV7-2 and TRBJ1-1; D is unclear. This CDR3 contains 13 residues. V was cut by 1 base and J by 9 bases, with 12 bases left in between. CDR1 and CDR2 from the germline V gene are SGHTA and FQGNSA. CDR3 residues: CASSLDAGTQAFF. The CDR3 DNA follows: TGTGCCAGCAGCTTAGATGCAGGCACCCAAGCTTTCTTT.

About this clone itself: Within the sample, other DNA sequences also encode this same CDR3. The chain employs TRBV2 and TRBJ1-5; the match to TRBD1 covers 11 bases. The CDR3 covers 13 residues. Germline V gives CDR1 SNHLY, CDR2 FYNNEI. V shed 6 bases and J 7 bases; nucleotides not matched to a gene: 2. CDR3 sequence: CASSGTGGQPQHF. CDR3 bases: TGTGCCAGCAGCGGGACAGGGGGGCAGCCCCAGCATTTT.

The CDR3 coding sequence is TGTGCCAGCAGTTACCCAGGCGCTGGCTACACCTTC. It yields the protein CASSYPGAGYTF. The chain uses TRBV6-6 and TRBJ1-2; D is unresolved. The germline CDR1 and CDR2 sequences are MNHNY and SVGAGI (reference sequence). The CDR3 length is 12 residues. The V gene lost 2 bases and the J gene lost 7 bases, with 8 bases spanning the gap.

This sequence joins TRBV6-5 and TRBJ2-7; 9 bases are a match to TRBD1. J was trimmed by 0 bases and V by 6 bases; bases with no gene match: 6. The germline gives CDR1 MNHEY, CDR2 SVGAGI. CDR3 length equals 15 residues. The CDR3 DNA sequence: TGTGCCAGCAGGGGGGACAGGGTGGGCTCCTACGAGCAGTACTTC. Protein sequence: CASRGDRVGSYEQYF.